Listed here are 27 T cell receptor beta chains from one sample, sequenced in a study of T-cell memory formation after mild COVID-19. MiXCR was run by TCRdb on the 5' RACE reads, yielding one entry per CDR3 protein. Of hundreds of thousands of distinct CDR3 sequences in the sample, less than 20% were seen once. Sequencing was carried out using PBMCs or a T cell subset sorted from them (not recorded which). Receptor source: a man between 18 and 29 years old who had mild COVID-19 (a few samples of this study predate the infection). Cell type and time point are not known.

This clonotype was picked up a small number of times. This sequence joins TRBV5-1 and TRBJ2-3; no definite D call. Germline assignment: CDR1 SGHRS and CDR2 YFSETQ. V lost 4 bases and J 0 bases, leaving 9 bases between the germline ends. This CDR3 has 14 amino acids. For the CDR3, the DNA is TGCGCCAGCAGCCAAGCCACTAGCACAGATACGCAGTATTTT. This sequence encodes CASSQATSTDTQYF. The full variable domain, rest sourced from reference TRBV5-1 and TRBJ2-3, is KAGVTQTPRYLIKTRGQQVTLSCSPISGHRSVSWYQQTPGQGLQFLFEYFSETQRNKGNFPGRFSGRQFSNSRSEMNVSTLELGDSALYLCASSQATSTDTQYFGPGTRLTVL.

CDR3 region: CSGTSGGAVLETQYF. CDR3 sequence (DNA): TGCAGCGGGACTAGCGGGGGGGCCGTACTAGAGACCCAGTACTTC. The rearrangement uses TRBV20-1 and TRBJ2-5; 16 bases are a match to TRBD2. The V gene's germline CDR1 is DFQATT and CDR2 SNEGSKA (reference sequence). The CDR3 length is 15 residues.

The chain carries TRBV4-1 and TRBJ1-2; 7 bases map to TRBD1. Germline CDR1 reads MGHRA; CDR2 reads YSYEKL. This CDR3 has 14 amino acids. J lost 5 bases, V lost 3 bases, and 6 bases had no gene match. This CDR3 is CASSQNGQAYGYTF. CDR3 sequence (DNA): TGCGCCAGCAGCCAGAATGGACAGGCATATGGCTACACCTTC.

V usage is TRBV7-9 and J usage is TRBJ1-1; D is possibly TRBD1 (5 bases). Germline lookup yields CDR1 SEHNR and CDR2 FQNEAQ (reference sequence). There are 14 residues in the CDR3. Trimming removed 5 bases from V and 2 bases from J, with 12 bases in between. The CDR3 nucleotides are TGTGCCAGCAGCCGGGACGGAGTTAACACTGAAGCTTTCTTT. It translates to CASSRDGVNTEAFF.

This clonotype has just a few counts. The V gene is TRBV20-1, the J gene TRBJ1-2, with D possibly matching TRBD1 (5 bases). The CDR3 runs 11 residues. In germline, CDR1 is DFQATT, CDR2 SNEGSKA (reference sequence). DNA of the CDR3: TGCACCGCAGGGCACCCCTATGGCTACACCTTC. Amino acids: CTAGHPYGYTF.

There are a few counts of this clonotype. The chain recombines TRBV24-1 with TRBJ2-3, with unresolved D. The CDR3 is 13 amino acids. V was pared by 5 bases and J by 5 bases, with 10 bases between. Germline values: CDR1 KGHDR, CDR2 SFDVKD. CDR3 sequence (DNA): TGTGCCACCAGTGCCCTAGTTGGAGATACGCAGTATTTT. Residues: CATSALVGDTQYF.

The rearrangement joins TRBV6-6 to TRBJ2-1, with TRBD1 matching 9 bases. V gave up 2 bases and J gave up 3 bases; unmatched junction bases: 5. This CDR3 comprises 16 residues. Germline lookup yields CDR1 MNHNY and CDR2 SVGAGI (reference sequence). The CDR3 coding sequence is TGTGCCAGCAGTTACCCCGGGACAGGGAGCTACAATGAGCAGTTCTTC. The encoded protein is CASSYPGTGSYNEQFF.

This clonotype was seen a few times. V gene TRBV5-1 combines with J gene TRBJ1-1; D unclear. From germline, CDR1 is SGHRS and CDR2 YFSETQ. The CDR3 runs to 14 residues. V shed 0 bases and J shed 1 base, with 7 bases lying between them. CDR3 amino acids: CASSLARQNTEAFF. CDR3 DNA: TGCGCCAGCAGCTTGGCGCGACAGAACACTGAAGCTTTCTTT. Full variable domain (outside the CDR3, taken from reference TRBV5-1 and TRBJ1-1): KAGVTQTPRYLIKTRGQQVTLSCSPISGHRSVSWYQQTPGQGLQFLFEYFSETQRNKGNFPGRFSGRQFSNSRSEMNVSTLELGDSALYLCASSLARQNTEAFFGQGTRLTVV.

This clonotype has more than one count but fewer than ten. The gene calls are TRBV5-5 and TRBJ2-2, with D hard to call. This CDR3 comprises 17 residues. Germline values: CDR1 SGHKS, CDR2 YYEKEE (reference sequence). Deletions cut 2 bases from V and 0 bases from J, with 14 bases between. CDR3 amino acids: CASSLSWRGSNTGELFF. CDR3 DNA: TGTGCCAGCAGCTTAAGCTGGAGAGGATCGAACACCGGGGAGCTGTTTTTT.

This chain uses TRBV7-2 with TRBJ2-7; D is undetermined. V was clipped by 4 bases and J by 0 bases, with 10 bases between them. Per the germline V gene, CDR1 is SGHTA and CDR2 is FQGNSA. This CDR3 comprises 14 residues. CDR3 loop: CASSSTAGSYEQYF. The CDR3 nucleotides are TGTGCCAGCAGCTCCACAGCAGGCTCCTACGAGCAGTACTTC.

The chain is built from TRBV6-6 and TRBJ1-1; no clear D gene. The germline gives CDR1 MNHNY, CDR2 SVGAGI (reference sequence). Trimming removed 11 bases from V and 4 bases from J, with 11 bases in between. The CDR3 is 11 residues long. CDR3 DNA: TGTGCCGGCGGACCGTTCACTGAAGCTTTCTTT. This translates into CAGGPFTEAFF.

The rearrangement uses TRBV5-1 and TRBJ2-3; TRBD1 or TRBD2 may be the D gene (5 bases each). The V gene lost 0 bases and the J gene lost 0 bases, with 11 bases spanning the gap. The V gene's germline CDR1 is SGHRS and CDR2 YFSETQ. This CDR3 is built from 16 residues. CDR3 residues: CASSLGVGDSTDTQYF. CDR3 in DNA: TGCGCCAGCAGCTTGGGGGTCGGGGACAGCACAGATACGCAGTATTTT.

The V call is TRBV7-6, the J call TRBJ2-7, with 10 bases matching TRBD2. Trimming took 5 bases from V and 5 from J; bases not matched to a gene: 6. The CDR3 has 14 residues. The germline CDR1 and CDR2 sequences are SGHVS and FNYEAQ. The CDR3 is CASSQTSGDHEQYF. In DNA form, the CDR3 reads TGTGCCAGCAGCCAAACTAGCGGGGACCACGAGCAGTACTTC.

This clonotype turned up a few times. The gene calls are TRBV6-2 or TRBV6-3 and TRBJ2-1; no reliable D call. The CDR3 runs to 12 residues. Trimming left V 5 bases short and J 13 bases short, with 15 bases between. Germline lookup yields CDR1 MNHEY and CDR2 SVGEGT. As DNA, the CDR3 is TGTGCCAGCAGTATAAGGGAACAGAAACAGTTCTTC. Translation: CASSIREQKQFF.

This clonotype was seen only a few times. The CDR3 DNA follows: TGTGCCAGCAGTTACGGACACACCTACGAGCAGTACTTC. Its translation: CASSYGHTYEQYF. V and J are TRBV6-2 or TRBV6-3 and TRBJ2-7, with a tentative D call TRBD1 (5 bases). CDR1 is MNHEY, CDR2 SVGEGT, per germline. The CDR3 totals 13 residues. Trimming cost V 2 bases and J 2 bases, with 7 bases left between them.

This clonotype has only one observation. V is TRBV7-3 and J is TRBJ2-3; D might be TRBD2 (6 bases). This CDR3 comprises 16 residues. Trimming stripped 0 bases from V and 2 bases from J, with 12 bases between. CDR1 is SGHTA, CDR2 FQGTGA, per germline. CDR3 protein: CASSLTGGRATDTQYF. CDR3 DNA: TGTGCCAGCAGCTTAACGGGGGGACGGGCCACAGATACGCAGTATTTT.

This clonotype was recorded a few times. The V and J genes are TRBV10-1 and TRBJ2-7, with D possibly being TRBD2 (5 bases). V was pared by 4 bases and J by 3 bases, with 16 bases between. CDR1 and CDR2 from the germline V gene are WNHNN and SYGVQD (reference sequence). This CDR3 is built from 15 residues. In DNA form, the CDR3 reads TGCGCCAGCAGTGTTTCGAGTGAGCGGATCTACGAGCAGTACTTC. Encoded protein: CASSVSSERIYEQYF.

This clonotype appeared a few times. The chain is built from TRBV4-1 and TRBJ2-1; no definite D call. This CDR3 spans 16 amino acids. The V end was cut by 0 bases, the J end by 4 bases, with 13 bases between. Germline CDR1 reads MGHRA; CDR2 reads YSYEKL. The CDR3 DNA is TGCGCCAGCAGCCAAGAACGACCAGTTTCGTACAATGAGCAGTTCTTC. It translates to CASSQERPVSYNEQFF.

This clonotype appeared a few times. The V call is TRBV4-2, the J call TRBJ1-5; D ambiguous. The V end lost 1 base, the J end lost 0 bases, and 16 bases lay between the germline ends. From germline, CDR1 is LGHNA and CDR2 YNFKEQ. This CDR3 is 18 amino acids long. CDR3 nucleotides: TGTGCCAGCAGCCAAGGTCGGGCCAGAGGTGATAGCAATCAGCCCCAGCATTTT. Its translation: CASSQGRARGDSNQPQHF.

The genes are TRBV6-6 and TRBJ1-2; D is perhaps TRBD1 (6 bases). The V and J ends lost 2 bases and 6 bases respectively, with 10 bases between them. Germline values: CDR1 MNHNY, CDR2 SVGAGI (reference sequence). The CDR3 sequence is 13 residues long. CDR3 protein: CASSYDPGDGYTF. In nucleotides, the CDR3 is TGTGCCAGCAGTTACGATCCAGGGGATGGCTACACCTTC.

This clonotype was seen a handful of times. The genes are TRBV4-3 and TRBJ1-6, with TRBD1 as a possible D gene (5 bases). CDR3 size: 14 residues. Trimming shortened V by 4 bases and J by 10 bases, and 14 bases separated the two germline ends. Germline-derived CDR1 and CDR2 are LGHNA and YSLEER. The CDR3 protein is CASSRGPGTSPLHF. CDR3 DNA sequence: TGCGCCAGCAGCCGGGGACCAGGGACCTCACCCCTCCACTTT.

This clonotype was seen ten or more times. This sequence joins TRBV7-8 and TRBJ1-5, with 8 bases lining up with TRBD1. CDR3 length: 17 residues. CDR1 and CDR2 from the germline V gene are SGHVS and FQNEAQ. Unmatched junction bases numbered 10, after V lost 6 bases and J lost 0 bases. The chain's CDR3 is CASSRDRSSYSNQPQHF. The DNA of the CDR3 is TGTGCCAGCAGTAGGGACAGGAGTTCTTATAGCAATCAGCCCCAGCATTTT.

There are many counts of this clonotype. The chain carries TRBV4-3 and TRBJ2-5; 10 bases line up with TRBD2. V gave up 5 bases and J gave up 5 bases; unmatched junction bases: 20. The CDR3 contains 19 residues. Germline CDR1 reads LGHNA; CDR2 reads YSLEER. The CDR3 loop is CASSKRVQGTSVSKETQYF. In DNA form, the CDR3 reads TGCGCCAGCAGCAAAAGGGTTCAGGGGACTAGCGTATCGAAGGAGACCCAGTACTTC.

In this sample, this clonotype turned up a few times. The rearrangement uses TRBV4-1 and TRBJ1-6, with 10 bases matching TRBD1. The J segment lost 7 bases and the V segment lost 3 bases, leaving 15 bases of the junction unmatched. CDR3 length: 19 amino acids. Germline lookup yields CDR1 MGHRA and CDR2 YSYEKL. The CDR3 sequence: CASSHPNGGQGTWNSPLHF. The CDR3 DNA reads as TGCGCCAGCAGCCACCCAAATGGGGGACAGGGGACTTGGAATTCACCCCTCCACTTT.

This clonotype was detected a few times. The V and J genes are TRBV7-6 and TRBJ2-1; tentatively, D is TRBD1 or TRBD2 (6 bases each). CDR3 length equals 14 residues. With 8 bases removed from V and 3 bases from J, the gap between germline ends came to 14 bases. CDR1 SGHVS and CDR2 FNYEAQ come from the germline V gene. As DNA, the CDR3 is TGTGCCAGCTCGGGGGCGCCCAGCTACAATGAGCAGTTCTTC. Protein: CASSGAPSYNEQFF.

The chain employs TRBV5-1 and TRBJ2-2; 7 nucleotides agree with TRBD2. The germline V gene encodes CDR1 SGHRS and CDR2 YFSETQ. V shed 7 bases and J 7 bases; nucleotides not matched to a gene: 16. The CDR3 has 16 amino acids. The CDR3 DNA reads TGCGCCAGCGGAAGAGAAGCCCTAGCGGTAATCGGGGAGCTGTTTTTT. Translating gives CASGREALAVIGELFF.

The chain couples TRBV10-3 to TRBJ2-3, with unresolved D. Germline lookup yields CDR1 ENHRY and CDR2 SYGVKD. Trimming took 7 bases from V and 2 from J, leaving 13 bases between them. The CDR3 contains 14 residues. CDR3 loop: CAITSASATDTQYF. Written as DNA, the CDR3 is TGTGCCATCACCTCGGCGTCAGCCACAGATACGCAGTATTTT.